This T cell receptor (beta chain) appears in the sequencing data of a study of long-term antiretroviral therapy in people with HIV (dated by TCRdb to between 2021 and 2023). In terms of the full investigation: The earliest samples were collected approximately a decade before the 2015 WHO recommendation for immediate ART, a period when ART was typically delayed until CD4 counts fell. This retrospective serial study examined whether starting ART and sustained HIV suppression were associated with changes in the composition and diversity of the TRB repertoire in peripheral blood. From some 30 adults with confirmed HIV infection, the cohort provided approximately 190 cryopreserved PBMC samples, gathered serially across a mean of approximately six years (range 1-12). Among the approximately 30 participants with HIV, about a dozen were female. No cross-contamination during QIAcube processing was seen in test extractions of a monoclonal T-cell line run alongside 30 to 35 polyclonal samples.

Inclusive of the bounding cysteine and phenylalanine, the CDR3 is 13 residues long. Here the CDR3 DNA is all that survives: 39 bases in frame from base 1. Cut back by 1 base and 3 bases, the V and J ends lie 6 bases apart. The germline V gene encodes CDR1 SGHVS and CDR2 FNYEAQ. Inclusion was restricted to participants for whom at least one PBMC sample before ART initiation and at least two post-ART samples were available. Treatment was received in the United States of America by all participants with HIV. Before DNA extraction, cryopreserved samples containing about 0.9-10 million PBMC were thawed and washed. At the time of the earliest PBMC sample for each participant with HIV, ages ranged from 23 to 54 years. PBMC samples were contributed by each participant from 1-4 timepoints before ART initiation and 2-8 timepoints after ART initiation, with a median of 7 samples. Serial HIV viral load, CD4+ T-cell count, ART history and demographic data were obtained for every participant. A Qiagen kit on a QIAcube was used to extract genomic DNA from unsorted PBMC, with samples processed in batches of 12.

This clone was detected once. Its binding antigen is unknown. Base qualities are not provided; no much larger clone lies one nucleotide away. General study outcomes and caveats: No data were available on ART adherence, viral resistance or therapy changes, limiting inferences about post-ART repertoire changes. Starting ART was linked to a significant rise in TRB diversity, yet even after long-term ART the diversity remained significantly lower than in transplant donor controls. Because pre-ART samples had limited cell numbers, unsorted PBMC were profiled rather than sorted CD4+ and CD8+ T cells. Expanded TRB clones identified before ART initiation dominated the repertoire at all time points, although this dominance fluctuated and declined in many PLHIV after ART. Because PBMC availability was limited, only the TCR beta chain was sequenced, with no alpha chain pairing. CDR3 length ranges in HIV repertoires were narrower than in controls, and network structure suggested an antigen-experienced repertoire with only a slight naive shift after ART. The samples were dated from about 2003 to 2017, and the ART regimens that were used may be less effective than current ART regimens.

The immunoSEQ hsTCRB v3.0 assay was used at survey level resolution to sequence the TRB variable region. TRB sequencing targeted a depth of about 35,000-50,000 T-cell genomes per sample. TRB libraries were pooled and sequenced on an Illumina MiSeq using a v3 150-cycle kit. As for the original processing: Repertoire analysis ran in R within a reproducible Nextflow workflow covering QC, data transformation and analysis. LymphoSeq2, an R package for exploring AIRR-Seq data, was used to implement the custom analyses. After excluding several samples that yielded fewer than 5000 total TRB sequences, approximately 170 HIV repertoires remained for analysis. Among the 180 or so HIV repertoires that were kept, roughly 58 were collected before ART initiation and roughly 130 were collected after ART initiation. Each repertoire was downsampled to 5000 TRB nucleotide sequences, and summary statistics were averaged across 100 downsampling iterations. Only TRB sequences with CDR3 regions of at least seven amino acids were retained for analysis. Two measures captured diversity: a Shannon entropy-derived clonality score and the Gini coefficient. In the repertoire networks, any two of the top 5000 CDR3 amino acid sequences were connected whenever the two sequences differed by an edit distance of one. GLIPH2 predicted antigen specificity groups and MHC restriction for TRB CDR3 amino acid sequences. To flag known associations with CMV, EBV, HIV or tissue antigens, CDR3 amino acid sequences were compared against VDJdb and McPAS-TCR. Pre-ART, post-ART and control groups were compared with Wilcoxon signed-rank tests and Holm-Bonferroni correction. TCRdb mirrors the immuneACCESS table, restricted to in-frame sequences. Some clones are absent from its copies; in checked studies, under half trace to an unresolved V gene, and the reason for the others is unknown. Clonal size and the V and J genes are those of that table, whereas D and trimming came from the DNA. The sample has around 30,000 clones on record, roughly 84% of them singletons. The ten largest clonotypes hold 6.2% of the sample.

The TCR was taken from a man between 18 and 35 years old with HIV. The sample consisted of unsorted PBMCs, taken 0.4 years after starting antiretroviral therapy. The chain uses TRBV7-6 and TRBJ1-1; the D gene is not confidently resolved. The nucleotide sequence is given as TGTGCCAGCAGCTTAGTAGAGGACACTGAAGCTTTCTTT. It is translated as CASSLVEDTEAFF.